A selection of T cell receptor beta chains follows, all from one sample in a study of blood T cell repertoires in COVID-19. Sequencing used immunoSEQ multiplex PCR; TCRdb keeps in-frame clones, though not all of them. The repertoire holds 62,000 or so clones, with approximately 86% as singletons. Material for sequencing was peripheral blood. The receptors were gathered from a woman aged 55-69 years with acute or convalescent COVID-19. CDR3s include the opening cysteine and the closing phenylalanine or tryptophan. A D gene is named only where the DNA matches it firmly. Not every row has a clone size; where given, it reads once, few, many or a size class.

v_call: TRBV9; j_call: TRBJ2-5; clone_size: few; d_call: TRBD1; cdr3_nt: TGTGCCAGCAGCGTAGCGACAGGGATTATGGAGACCCAGTACTTC; cdr3_aa: CASSVATGIMETQYF
v_call: TRBV5-1; j_call: TRBJ2-7; clone_size: few; d_call: TRBD1; cdr3_nt: TGCGCCAGCAGCTTGGCTGGAAGACAGGGGATCAACGAGCAGTACTTC; cdr3_aa: CASSLAGRQGINEQYF
v_call: TRBV3-1/TRBV3-2; j_call: TRBJ1-2; clone_size: NA; d_call: NA; cdr3_nt: TGTGCCAGCAGCCAACCAGGCGGCTACACCTTC; cdr3_aa: CASSQPGGYTF
v_call: TRBV21-1; j_call: TRBJ2-1; clone_size: NA; d_call: NA; cdr3_nt: TGTGCCAGCAGCACTGGCGGGATCCCCTCCTACAATGAGCAGTTCTTC; cdr3_aa: CASSTGGIPSYNEQFF
v_call: TRBV18; j_call: TRBJ2-1; clone_size: NA; d_call: TRBD2; cdr3_nt: TGTGCCAGCTCATCTAGGACGTTTGAGGGAGGGCCAAGTGAGCAGTTCTTC; cdr3_aa: CASSSRTFEGGPSEQFF
v_call: TRBV5-4; j_call: TRBJ2-3; clone_size: NA; d_call: TRBD2; cdr3_nt: TGTGCCAGCAAAAAGGGGCTAGCGGGAGATTGGTCTTCGGCAGATACGCAGTATTTT; cdr3_aa: CASKKGLAGDWSSADTQYF
v_call: TRBV6-1; j_call: TRBJ2-3; clone_size: NA; d_call: TRBD2; cdr3_nt: TGTGCCAGCAGTGAGACTAGCGGGGGGGCCGATACGCAGTATTTT; cdr3_aa: CASSETSGGADTQYF
v_call: TRBV6-6; j_call: TRBJ2-5; clone_size: NA; d_call: NA; cdr3_nt: TGTGCCAGCAGTTACGGAGGGGACGGAGAGACCCAGTACTTC; cdr3_aa: CASSYGGDGETQYF
v_call: TRBV5-4; j_call: TRBJ2-2; clone_size: NA; d_call: TRBD1; cdr3_nt: TGTGCCAGCAGCTCTGGGACAGGGAGGAATACCGGGGAGCTGTTTTTT; cdr3_aa: CASSSGTGRNTGELFF
v_call: TRBV6-5; j_call: TRBJ2-7; clone_size: NA; d_call: TRBD1; cdr3_nt: TGTGCCAGCAGTTGGGACAGCTCCTACGAGCAGTACTTC; cdr3_aa: CASSWDSSYEQYF
v_call: TRBV28; j_call: TRBJ2-1; clone_size: NA; d_call: TRBD2; cdr3_nt: TGTGCCAGTAGAAGCGGGGGGGCTAGAGGTGAGCAGTTCTTC; cdr3_aa: CASRSGGARGEQFF
v_call: TRBV6-5; j_call: TRBJ1-2; clone_size: NA; d_call: TRBD1; cdr3_nt: TGTGCCAGCAGTCTAAGGACAGGGTGGAGCTATGGCTACACCTTC; cdr3_aa: CASSLRTGWSYGYTF
v_call: TRBV3-1/TRBV3-2; j_call: TRBJ1-6; clone_size: NA; d_call: TRBD1; cdr3_nt: TGTGCCAGCAGCCAGCGAGGGACAGGGAGCTCACCCCTCCACTTT; cdr3_aa: CASSQRGTGSSPLHF
v_call: TRBV5-4; j_call: TRBJ2-3; clone_size: NA; d_call: TRBD2; cdr3_nt: TGTGCCAGCAGCTCGATGACTAGCGGGAGGACGGGTGCAGATACGCAGTATTTT; cdr3_aa: CASSSMTSGRTGADTQYF
v_call: TRBV16; j_call: TRBJ1-5; clone_size: once; d_call: NA; cdr3_nt: TGTGCCAGCAGCCAAGGCACACGCAATCAGCCCCAGCATTTT; cdr3_aa: CASSQGTRNQPQHF
v_call: TRBV10-3; j_call: TRBJ1-1; clone_size: NA; d_call: NA; cdr3_nt: TGTGCCATCAGTGAGTCGGACACCCAAGGTACTGAAGCTTTCTTT; cdr3_aa: CAISESDTQGTEAFF
v_call: TRBV3-1/TRBV3-2; j_call: TRBJ2-1; clone_size: few; d_call: NA; cdr3_nt: TGTGCCAGCAGCCAAACAACAGGGCCCGAGCAGTTCTTC; cdr3_aa: CASSQTTGPEQFF
v_call: TRBV9; j_call: TRBJ1-5; clone_size: NA; d_call: TRBD1; cdr3_nt: TGTGCCAGCAGCCCTGGGACAGGGGCGTCTTCCCAGCATTTT; cdr3_aa: CASSPGTGASSQHF
v_call: TRBV27; j_call: TRBJ1-2; clone_size: NA; d_call: TRBD1; cdr3_nt: TGTGCCAGCAGCCCACAGGGGCTTCGGGATGGCTACACCTTC; cdr3_aa: CASSPQGLRDGYTF
v_call: TRBV4-2; j_call: TRBJ2-1; clone_size: NA; d_call: NA; cdr3_nt: TGTGCCAGCAGCCAAGGGCAGGGCTCCTACAATGAGCAGTTCTTC; cdr3_aa: CASSQGQGSYNEQFF
v_call: TRBV11-1; j_call: TRBJ2-5; clone_size: NA; d_call: NA; cdr3_nt: TGTGCCAGCAGCCGGACTATCCAAGAGACCCAGTACTTC; cdr3_aa: CASSRTIQETQYF
v_call: TRBV5-1; j_call: TRBJ1-5; clone_size: NA; d_call: NA; cdr3_nt: TGCGCCAGCAGCTTGGGAGGTTATAGCAATCAGCCCCAGCATTTT; cdr3_aa: CASSLGGYSNQPQHF
v_call: TRBV5-6; j_call: TRBJ2-1; clone_size: NA; d_call: NA; cdr3_nt: TGTGCCAGCAGCTTGGGGGCTAGCAGGTACAATGAGCAGTTCTTC; cdr3_aa: CASSLGASRYNEQFF
v_call: TRBV19; j_call: TRBJ1-1; clone_size: NA; d_call: NA; cdr3_nt: TGTGCCAGTACCTTAGCGACCCGAGGGAAGAACACTGAAGCTTTCTTT; cdr3_aa: CASTLATRGKNTEAFF
v_call: TRBV25-1; j_call: TRBJ1-1; clone_size: NA; d_call: NA; cdr3_nt: TGTGCCAGCAAATCGGTAACAGGCATGAACACTGAAGCTTTCTTT; cdr3_aa: CASKSVTGMNTEAFF
v_call: TRBV6-1; j_call: TRBJ1-5; clone_size: NA; d_call: TRBD1; cdr3_nt: TGTGCCAGCAGTGAAACAGGGGGCGGTCAGCCCCAGCATTTT; cdr3_aa: CASSETGGGQPQHF
v_call: TRBV9; j_call: TRBJ2-1; clone_size: NA; d_call: TRBD2; cdr3_nt: TGTGCCAGCAGCGTTTTCAGCGGGAGGGGAGCTTCGGCTAACAATGAGCAGTTCTTC; cdr3_aa: CASSVFSGRGASANNEQFF
v_call: TRBV7-2; j_call: TRBJ2-3; clone_size: NA; d_call: NA; cdr3_nt: TGTGCCAGCAGCACATACACAGATACGCAGTATTTT; cdr3_aa: CASSTYTDTQYF
v_call: TRBV6-5; j_call: TRBJ2-7; clone_size: few; d_call: NA; cdr3_nt: TGTGCCAGCAGTTACTCGAGGGACTACGAGCAGTACTTC; cdr3_aa: CASSYSRDYEQYF
v_call: TRBV19; j_call: TRBJ1-2; clone_size: NA; d_call: TRBD1; cdr3_nt: TGTGCCAGCCAGAGACTTGGGACAGGGGAAGTAGGCTACACCTTC; cdr3_aa: CASQRLGTGEVGYTF
v_call: TRBV28; j_call: TRBJ1-4; clone_size: NA; d_call: NA; cdr3_nt: TGTGCCAGCAATCCAAGGGGCCGATTCGATGAAAAACTGTTTTTT; cdr3_aa: CASNPRGRFDEKLFF
v_call: TRBV6-5; j_call: TRBJ2-1; clone_size: NA; d_call: NA; cdr3_nt: TGTGCCAGCAGTTCGGGAGGGGGCGCCTACAATGAGCAGTTCTTC; cdr3_aa: CASSSGGGAYNEQFF
v_call: TRBV7-3; j_call: TRBJ2-3; clone_size: few; d_call: NA; cdr3_nt: TGTGCCAGCAGCAAAAACCCAGGGCCGTCAGATACGCAGTATTTT; cdr3_aa: CASSKNPGPSDTQYF
v_call: TRBV7-9; j_call: TRBJ2-2; clone_size: NA; d_call: NA; cdr3_nt: TGTGCCAGCAGCCCACAAACAGGGTATCAGGGCGGGGAGCTGTTTTTT; cdr3_aa: CASSPQTGYQGGELFF
v_call: TRBV5-8; j_call: TRBJ2-1; clone_size: NA; d_call: NA; cdr3_nt: TGTGCCAGCAGCTGGGAAGGAGGGACGACGTACAATGAGCAGTTCTTC; cdr3_aa: CASSWEGGTTYNEQFF
v_call: TRBV11-2; j_call: TRBJ2-7; clone_size: few; d_call: TRBD1; cdr3_nt: TGTGCCAGCAGCCGTGGACAGGGCGGCTACGAGCAGTACTTC; cdr3_aa: CASSRGQGGYEQYF
v_call: TRBV4-1; j_call: TRBJ1-3; clone_size: NA; d_call: NA; cdr3_nt: TGCGCCAGCAGCCAACGGGTAAGCTCTGGAAACACCATATATTTT; cdr3_aa: CASSQRVSSGNTIYF
v_call: TRBV3-1/TRBV3-2; j_call: TRBJ2-1; clone_size: NA; d_call: NA; cdr3_nt: TGTGCCAGCAGCAACTCCCCGGGGGTCTACAATGAGCAGTTCTTC; cdr3_aa: CASSNSPGVYNEQFF
v_call: TRBV5-1; j_call: TRBJ1-4; clone_size: NA; d_call: TRBD1; cdr3_nt: TGCGCCAGCAGCTCGGGCGGGACAGATGAAAAACTGTTTTTT; cdr3_aa: CASSSGGTDEKLFF